Given below is one TCR beta chain in context. This clone was found once. This clone's antigen is unknown. Qualities for individual bases were not recorded, and no much larger clone is one base off. The method behind the library was the immunoSEQ multiplex PCR assay. A mixture of 60 forward primers for TCR Vbeta segments and 13 reverse primers for TCR Jbeta segments was used in the multiplex PCR. The CDR3 region of rearranged TCR beta genes was amplified from genomic DNA by a multiplex PCR assay. The Illumina HiSeq System was used to sequence the amplified TCR beta libraries as 87-base-pair reads. Per the authors' processing: Across the 500 to 750 repertoires, a later analysis counted tens of millions of unique TCR beta chains, 8.5 million to 12 million of which were shared by at least two donors. Raw reads were error-corrected and collapsed into unique sequences with a nearest-neighbor algorithm that merged closely related sequences to remove PCR and sequencing errors. To assign V, D and J gene segments, CDR3 sequences were aligned to IMGT reference sequences. Each retained sequence needed at least a six-nucleotide match to both a V gene segment and a J gene segment. A rearrangement was called productive if the CDR3 had no stop codons and remained in frame with V and J, and every other rearrangement was called non-productive. CDR3 was defined according to IMGT convention as the region running from the second conserved V-encoded cysteine to the conserved J-encoded phenylalanine. In an earlier analysis of roughly 610 of the donors, sequences lacking an unambiguous match to a single V gene segment were excluded. An earlier analysis of about 600 of the donors called V segments functional above 56.7% productive rearrangements and segregating when the between-donor standard deviation exceeded 5%. A statistical classification framework was built for diagnosing cytomegalovirus status from the catalog of TCR beta chain sequences. A later analysis assigned V and J genes by comparing TCR nucleotide sequences with IMGT/GENE-DB human TR gene sequences. A later analysis assigned CDR3 sequences and most-parsimonious VDJ recombination scenarios with the TCRdist pipeline. In a later analysis, each TCR beta chain was defined by its CDR3 amino acid sequence together with its V-gene family, and reads without a unique V-gene family were excluded. A later analysis removed 592 highly shared, low-generation-probability nucleotide sequences to deal with suspected cross-contamination and a sequencing artifact. A later analysis calculated a clonal expansion index for each public chain from normalized within-repertoire ranks of inferred template counts. In a later analysis, generation probabilities were computed with a VDJ recombination model fitted to out-of-frame rearrangements, and the resulting probabilities were checked against IGoR. Hypergeometric tests were used in a later analysis to score TCR-TCR, TCR-HLA and TCR-CMV co-occurrence, with a repertoire-size bias correction applied to the TCR pairs. False discovery rates were estimated in a later analysis by permuting HLA or CMV assignments 20 times. In a later analysis, co-occurring TCRs were grouped using DBSCAN, and TCRdist sequence similarity was added for clustering within HLA-allele-positive subsets. Co-occurrence clustering excluded repertoires with fewer than 30,000 or more than 120,000 public chains, plus five with anomalous nucleotide sharing. Held by TCRdb, this immuneACCESS table contains in-frame sequences only and omits some clones. Under half of the omission traces to an unresolved V gene where checked; the cause of the rest is unknown. The V and J calls and clone size come from that table; D and trimming were worked out from the DNA. The sample data list approximately 78,000 clones, and about 88% of these were observed just once. Roughly 2.4% of the sample lies in the top ten.

The data are from a study of cytomegalovirus exposure and HLA in healthy donors (dated by TCRdb to 2017 to 2019). Background on the whole study: An earlier analysis of 587 of the donors reported 250 to 300 Gb of sequence data and 120 million or so unique TCR beta sequences from some 180 million T cells. The study aimed to test whether signatures of past pathogen exposure could be identified by cataloging public T cell receptors. The genetic ancestry cluster associated with self-reported Caucasian donors included over 80% of the roughly 390 genotyped donors. To decide whether each TCR beta V gene segment behaved as functional or pseudogenic, an earlier analysis of over 500 of the donors relied on high-throughput TCR beta sequencing. The study used immunosequencing to profile the T cell repertoires of 670 or so subjects and linked those repertoires to cytomegalovirus serostatus. High-throughput TCR immunosequencing, statistical association of individual TCRs with disease status, and machine learning were combined to predict cytomegalovirus infection status. Every discovery cohort repertoire had been produced on one sequencing platform. A later genetic analysis took genome-wide SNP genotypes for about 65% of the 666 donors and used that subset as a discovery cohort. Donor age, sex, ethnicity and CMV serostatus were collected together with the repertoire data. On average, roughly 250,000 unique TCR beta nucleotide sequences were sequenced per donor among 398 genotyped donors of the cohort, with roughly a sixth of those sequences being non-productive. In a later analysis, previously published TCR beta repertoires from 666 donors were re-analyzed and high-resolution HLA genotyping was added so that TCR occurrence patterns could be studied. In addition to the first cohort of approximately 650 subjects, a separate validation cohort of approximately 110 different subjects was used. Typing coverage differed by locus: A, B, C, DRB1 and DQB1 were typed in roughly 620-630 donors, DQA1 in approximately 520, DPA1 in around 580, and DPB1 in just under 490. Rather than drawing on any new phenotypic data, the later analysis identified candidate immune exposures from TCR beta sequences and the way those sequences occurred across donors. Class I and class II HLA loci were covered by the typing at four-digit resolution. About five DR-DQ haplotypes were handled as single units for association and clustering because linkage in the cohort was strong. An early release covering around 630 HLA-typed donors comprised about 300 gigabases of sequencing data and tens of millions of unique TCR sequences.

The cohort consisted of 650 to 700 healthy bone marrow donors. Cohort members were all nominally healthy when sampled, although unrecorded immune exposures were likely present. The donor tested CMV seronegative and was one of the 352 seronegative cohort members. Every donor gave a peripheral blood sample, and the peripheral blood mononuclear cells from that sample were used for TCR beta sequencing. Genomic DNA was extracted from the blood cell samples with the Qiagen DNeasy Blood Extraction Kit. CDR1 and CDR2 are read off the germline V gene (reference sequence) as MNHEY and SMNVEV. The CDR3 sequence holds 16 residues, the cysteine and phenylalanine included. Only the CDR3 part of the read is kept: 48 bases, read in frame from the first base. Trimming accounts for 6 bases at V and 5 bases at J, while the number of junction bases matched to no gene is 10. Here is what the overall study found, with its caveats: In vitro tests confirmed that a few of the cytomegalovirus-associated TCR beta chains recognize cytomegalovirus antigens. An earlier analysis of around 500 of the donors showed that most TCR beta V segments appeared in productive rearrangements either about 90% or about 30% of the time, which broadly matched IMGT annotations. According to the authors, the approach could potentially be generalized to other disease states and immunological phenotypes. In a later analysis, TCR association rates were found to vary across HLA loci, with the most associated TCRs seen for DRB1 alleles and the fewest for HLA-C alleles. Most CMV-associated TCR beta chains appeared to be HLA-restricted in a later analysis, and the HLA associations seemed to be driven largely by CMV exposure. In a later genetic analysis, fewer N-insertions in productive TCRs were reported among donors in an Asian-associated ancestry cluster than the roughly 710-donor mean. Strong co-occurrence of HLA alleles, especially DR and DQ, made assigning TCR associations to individual alleles difficult. A further reported finding was that TCR beta sequences accurately predicted the HLA-A and HLA-B alleles for most subjects in the first cohort. Linkage disequilibrium might explain the correlated functional status among segregating V segments, but an unknown experimental factor could not be ruled out. The cohort was sequenced for TCR beta chains only, and without alpha or paired-chain data the features that could be detected were limited. In a later analysis, 15,000 to 20,000 TCR beta sequences were associated with specific HLA alleles at a false discovery rate of 0.05. The only immune exposure information available for the cohort was CMV serostatus. Across donors, most TCR sequences were observed very rarely, whereas some public TCRs were present in many individuals. In a later analysis, several top co-occurrence clusters were reported to appear linked to parvovirus B19, influenza, CMV and Epstein-Barr virus. Sequencing depth was assumed to be roughly uniform across donors in the presence/absence analyses, though that assumption may not hold. The classifier was reported to diagnose cytomegalovirus status with high specificity and sensitivity in both the original and validation cohorts. Because the 87-base-pair reads could not distinguish some IMGT-functional V segments, including TRBV6-2 and TRBV6-3, those segments were excluded. A group of highly shared sequence variants was considered likely to be a technical artifact of the sequencing pipeline. Because HLA typing was unavailable for some donors at each locus, only the typed subset was used in association tests. The earlier analysis of nearly 600 of the donors excluded fewer than 20 rarely observed V segments, including chromosome 9 orphons, because counts were too low. A total of 164 TCR beta chains were listed by the study as associated with cytomegalovirus. In a later analysis, HLA-associated TCR beta chains showed more clonal expansion and lower generation probabilities than non-associated chains that were equally common. A later genetic analysis associated a missense DCLRE1C variant with V-gene and J-gene trimming of TCR beta chains, and an independent cohort replicated the association.

The chain joins TRBV27 to TRBJ2-3; 11 central bases correspond to TRBD1. The TCR comes from a woman between 45 and 60 years old in good health and CMV-seronegative. Sequencing was performed on PBMCs. In nucleotides, the sequence is TGTGCCAGCAGGCCTATAGGACAGGGGGCGAAAGATACGCAGTATTTT. Its translation reads: CASRPIGQGAKDTQYF.